This T cell receptor (beta chain) is drawn from a study of cytomegalovirus exposure and HLA in healthy donors. TCRdb's copy holds only in-frame clones and misses some; the assay was immunoSEQ multiplex PCR. The sample lists 250,000 to 300,000 clones, around 86% seen once, with roughly 1% in the top ten. Germline V lookup: CDR1 LGHNT, CDR2 FRNRAP. This CDR3 has 16 amino acids. Trimming shortened V by 5 bases and J by 7 bases, and 21 bases separated the two germline ends. As regards this clone: Its antigen remains unidentified.

Study results and limitations: It was confirmed in vitro that three of the CMV-associated chains were specific for CMV antigens.

The clonotype comes from a woman in her late teens or twenties in good health and CMV-seronegative. The sequenced sample was PBMCs. This chain joins TRBV12-5 and TRBJ1-5; D possibly corresponds to TRBD1 (5 bases). CDR3 DNA sequence: TGTGCTAGTGGTCCCATGGGGCGCGGAATCAAGCAGCCCCAGCATTTT. Translated: CASGPMGRGIKQPQHF.